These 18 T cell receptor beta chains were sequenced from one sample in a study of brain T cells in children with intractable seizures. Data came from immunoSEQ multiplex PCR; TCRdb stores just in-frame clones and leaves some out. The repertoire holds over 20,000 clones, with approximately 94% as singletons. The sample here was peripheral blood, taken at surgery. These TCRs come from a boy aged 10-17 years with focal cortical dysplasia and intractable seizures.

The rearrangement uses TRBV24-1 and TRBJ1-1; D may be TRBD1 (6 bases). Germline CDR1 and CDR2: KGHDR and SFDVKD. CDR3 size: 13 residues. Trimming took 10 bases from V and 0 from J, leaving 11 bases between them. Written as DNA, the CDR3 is TGTGCCACACAGACAGGAGTGAACACTGAAGCTTTCTTT. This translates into CATQTGVNTEAFF.

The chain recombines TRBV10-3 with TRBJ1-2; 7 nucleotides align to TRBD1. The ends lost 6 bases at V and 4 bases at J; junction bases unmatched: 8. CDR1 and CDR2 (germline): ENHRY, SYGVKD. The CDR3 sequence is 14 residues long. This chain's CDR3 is CAIRPGQMFYGYTF. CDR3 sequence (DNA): TGTGCCATCAGGCCGGGACAGATGTTCTATGGCTACACCTTC.

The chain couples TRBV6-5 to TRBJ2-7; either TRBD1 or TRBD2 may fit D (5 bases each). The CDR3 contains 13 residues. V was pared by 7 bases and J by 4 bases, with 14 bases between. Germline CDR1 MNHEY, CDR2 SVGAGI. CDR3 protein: CASTTAREYEQYF. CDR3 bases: TGTGCCAGCACCACCGCCAGGGAGTACGAGCAGTACTTC.

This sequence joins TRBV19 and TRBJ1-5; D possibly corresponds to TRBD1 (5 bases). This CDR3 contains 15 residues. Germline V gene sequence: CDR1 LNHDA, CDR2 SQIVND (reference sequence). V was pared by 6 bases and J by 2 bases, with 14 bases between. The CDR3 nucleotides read TGTGCCAGTAGCCTGCGGGGGACCGGCAATCAGCCCCAGCATTTT. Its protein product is CASSLRGTGNQPQHF.

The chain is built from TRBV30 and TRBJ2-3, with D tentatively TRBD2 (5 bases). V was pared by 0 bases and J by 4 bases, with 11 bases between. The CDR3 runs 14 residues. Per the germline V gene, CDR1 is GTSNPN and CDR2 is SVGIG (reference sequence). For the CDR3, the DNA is TGTGCCTGGAGTGTTGACGGGATCGCAGATACGCAGTATTTT. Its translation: CAWSVDGIADTQYF.

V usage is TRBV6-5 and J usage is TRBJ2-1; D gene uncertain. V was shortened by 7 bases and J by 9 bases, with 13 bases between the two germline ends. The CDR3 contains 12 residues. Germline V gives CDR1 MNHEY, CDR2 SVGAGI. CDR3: CASKVLGTEQFF. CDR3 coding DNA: TGTGCCAGCAAGGTCCTAGGCACTGAGCAGTTCTTC.

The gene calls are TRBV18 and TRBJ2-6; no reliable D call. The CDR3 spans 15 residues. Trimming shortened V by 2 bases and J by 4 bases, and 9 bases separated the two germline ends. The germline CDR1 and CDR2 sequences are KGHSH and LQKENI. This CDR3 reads CASSPGSSGANVLTF. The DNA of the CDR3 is TGTGCCAGCTCACCAGGAAGTTCAGGGGCCAACGTCCTGACTTTC.

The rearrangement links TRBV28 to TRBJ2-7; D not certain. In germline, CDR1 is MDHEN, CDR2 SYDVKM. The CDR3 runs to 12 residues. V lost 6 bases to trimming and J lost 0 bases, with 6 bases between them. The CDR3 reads CASSQVSYEQYF. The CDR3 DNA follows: TGTGCCAGCAGCCAGGTCTCCTACGAGCAGTACTTC.

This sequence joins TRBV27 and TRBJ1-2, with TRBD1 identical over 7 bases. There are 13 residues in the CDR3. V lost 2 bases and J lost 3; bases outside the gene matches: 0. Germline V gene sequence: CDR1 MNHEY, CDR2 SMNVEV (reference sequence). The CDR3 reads CASSLTGDYGYTF. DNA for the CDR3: TGTGCCAGCAGTTTAACAGGGGACTATGGCTACACCTTC.

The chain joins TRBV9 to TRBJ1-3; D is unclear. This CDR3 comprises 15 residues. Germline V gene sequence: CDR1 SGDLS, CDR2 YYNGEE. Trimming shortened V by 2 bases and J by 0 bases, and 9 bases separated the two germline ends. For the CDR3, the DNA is TGTGCCAGCAGCGTTGAGGCCCGCTCTGGAAACACCATATATTTT. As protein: CASSVEARSGNTIYF. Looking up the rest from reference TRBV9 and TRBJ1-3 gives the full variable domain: DSGVTQTPKHLITATGQRVTLRCSPRSGDLSVYWYQQSLDQGLQFLIQYYNGEERAKGNILERFSAQQFPDLHSELNLSSLELGDSALYFCASSVEARSGNTIYFGEGSWLTVV.

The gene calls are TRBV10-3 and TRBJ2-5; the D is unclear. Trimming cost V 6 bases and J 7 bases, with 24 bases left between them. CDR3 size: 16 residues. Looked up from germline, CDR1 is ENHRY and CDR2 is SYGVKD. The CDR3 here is CAIRENGPLGHGTQYF. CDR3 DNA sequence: TGTGCCATCAGGGAGAACGGGCCTTTAGGCCATGGGACCCAGTACTTC.

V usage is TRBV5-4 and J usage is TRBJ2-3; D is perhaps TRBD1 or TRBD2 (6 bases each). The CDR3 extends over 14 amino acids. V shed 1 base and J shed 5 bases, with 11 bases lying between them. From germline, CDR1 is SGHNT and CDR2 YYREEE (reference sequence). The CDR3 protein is CASSLRGAGDTQYF. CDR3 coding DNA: TGTGCCAGCAGCTTGAGGGGGGCGGGAGATACGCAGTATTTT.

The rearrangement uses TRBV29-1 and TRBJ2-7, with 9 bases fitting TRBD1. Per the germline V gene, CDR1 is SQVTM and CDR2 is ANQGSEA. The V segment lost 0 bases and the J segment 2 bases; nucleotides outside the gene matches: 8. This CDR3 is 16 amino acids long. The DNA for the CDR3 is TGCAGCGTTGAAGATTTAAACCGGGACAGGGCCTACGAGCAGTACTTC. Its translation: CSVEDLNRDRAYEQYF.

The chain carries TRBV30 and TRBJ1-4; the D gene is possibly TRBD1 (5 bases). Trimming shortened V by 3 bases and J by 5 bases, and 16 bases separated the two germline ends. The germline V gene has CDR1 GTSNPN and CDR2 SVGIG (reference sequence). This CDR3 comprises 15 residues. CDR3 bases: TGTGCCTGGAGCGGGGTGGGGGACCTAAATGAAAAACTGTTTTTT. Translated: CAWSGVGDLNEKLFF.

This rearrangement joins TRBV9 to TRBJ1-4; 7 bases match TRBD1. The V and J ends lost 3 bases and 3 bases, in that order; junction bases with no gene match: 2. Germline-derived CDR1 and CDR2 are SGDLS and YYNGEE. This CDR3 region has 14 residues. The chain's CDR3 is CASSATGSNEKLFF. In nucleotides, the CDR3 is TGTGCCAGCAGCGCGACAGGGTCTAATGAAAAACTGTTTTTT.

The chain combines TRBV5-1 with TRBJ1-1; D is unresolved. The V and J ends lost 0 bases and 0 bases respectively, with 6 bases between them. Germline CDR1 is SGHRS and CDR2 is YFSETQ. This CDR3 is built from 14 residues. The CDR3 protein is CASSLGTLNTEAFF. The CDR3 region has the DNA TGCGCCAGCAGCTTGGGGACTTTGAACACTGAAGCTTTCTTT.

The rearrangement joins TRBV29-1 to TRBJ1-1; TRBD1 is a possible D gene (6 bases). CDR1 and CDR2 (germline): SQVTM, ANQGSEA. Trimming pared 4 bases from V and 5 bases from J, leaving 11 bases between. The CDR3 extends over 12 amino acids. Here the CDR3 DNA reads TGCAGCGTTGTGGGGGGCAGGACTGAAGCTTTCTTT. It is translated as CSVVGGRTEAFF.

The CDR3, as DNA: TGTGCCATCAGTGATCGGACGGCGGACCACGAGCAGTACTTC. This translates into CAISDRTADHEQYF. V usage is TRBV10-3 and J usage is TRBJ2-7; no clear D. Trimming took 3 bases from V and 5 from J, leaving 14 bases between them. Germline V gene lookup returns CDR1 ENHRY and CDR2 SYGVKD. The CDR3 runs to 14 residues.